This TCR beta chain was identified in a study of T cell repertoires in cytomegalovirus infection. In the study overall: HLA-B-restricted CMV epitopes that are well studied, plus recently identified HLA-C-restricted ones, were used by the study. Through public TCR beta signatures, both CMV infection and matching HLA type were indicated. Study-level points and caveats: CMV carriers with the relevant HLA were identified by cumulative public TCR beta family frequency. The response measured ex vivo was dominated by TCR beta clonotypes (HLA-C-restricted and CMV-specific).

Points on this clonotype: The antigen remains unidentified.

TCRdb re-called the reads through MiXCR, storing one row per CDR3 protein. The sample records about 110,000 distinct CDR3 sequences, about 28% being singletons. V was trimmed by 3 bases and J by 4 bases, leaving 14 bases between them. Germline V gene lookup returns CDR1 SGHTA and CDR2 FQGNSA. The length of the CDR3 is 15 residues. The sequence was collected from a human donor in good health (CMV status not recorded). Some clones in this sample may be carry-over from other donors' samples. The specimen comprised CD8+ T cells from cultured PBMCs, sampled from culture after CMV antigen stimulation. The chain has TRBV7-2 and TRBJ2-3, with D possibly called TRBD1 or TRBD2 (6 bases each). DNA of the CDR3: TGTGCCAGCAGCTTTGGGTGGGGGGCCCCAGATACGCAGTATTTT. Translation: CASSFGWGAPDTQYF.